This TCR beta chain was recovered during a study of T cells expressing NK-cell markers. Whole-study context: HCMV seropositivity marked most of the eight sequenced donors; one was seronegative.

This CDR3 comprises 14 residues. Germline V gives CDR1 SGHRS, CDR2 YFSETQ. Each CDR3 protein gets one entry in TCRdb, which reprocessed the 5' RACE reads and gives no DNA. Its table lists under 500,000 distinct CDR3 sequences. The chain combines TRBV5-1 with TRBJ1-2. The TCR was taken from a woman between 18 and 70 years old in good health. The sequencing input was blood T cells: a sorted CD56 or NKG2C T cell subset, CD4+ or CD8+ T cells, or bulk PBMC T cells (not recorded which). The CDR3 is CASSFTDATYGYTF.